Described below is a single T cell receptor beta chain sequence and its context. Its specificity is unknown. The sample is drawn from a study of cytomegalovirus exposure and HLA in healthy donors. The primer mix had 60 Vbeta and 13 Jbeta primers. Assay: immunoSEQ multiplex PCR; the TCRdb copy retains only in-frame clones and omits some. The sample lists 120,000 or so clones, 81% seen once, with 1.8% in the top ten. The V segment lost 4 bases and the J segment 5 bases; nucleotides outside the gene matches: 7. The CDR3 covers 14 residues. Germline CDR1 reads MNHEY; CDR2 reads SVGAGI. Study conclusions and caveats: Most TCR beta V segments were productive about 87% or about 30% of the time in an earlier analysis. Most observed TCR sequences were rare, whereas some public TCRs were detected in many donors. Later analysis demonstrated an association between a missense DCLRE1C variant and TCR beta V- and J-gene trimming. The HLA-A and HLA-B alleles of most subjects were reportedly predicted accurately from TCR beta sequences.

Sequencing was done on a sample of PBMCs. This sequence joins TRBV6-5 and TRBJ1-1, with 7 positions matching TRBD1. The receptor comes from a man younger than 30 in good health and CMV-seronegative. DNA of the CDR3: TGTGCCAGCAGTTCCTCCTCAGGGGGGACTGAAGCTTTCTTT. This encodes CASSSSSGGTEAFF.